A selection of T cell receptor beta chains follows, all from one sample in a study of blood T cells in healthy people across ages. TCRdb processed the 5' RACE reads anew with MiXCR; each CDR3 protein has one entry. The sample holds some 890,000 distinct CDR3 sequences; around 29% are singletons and the top ten take roughly a tenth. These records were also assigned to another study, of T cells of mothers and their children.

Sequenced material: blood. These receptors were obtained from a woman in her thirties or forties in good health. CDR3s leave out the opening cysteine and the closing phenylalanine or tryptophan. The D gene is left open where the match is weak.

TRBJ1-2	TRBV5-1	TRBD1	ASSLTGGRNYGYT
TRBJ2-1	TRBV7-3	TRBD2	ASSSGGGTYNEQF
TRBJ1-6	TRBV9	-	ASSVGHRSSYNSPLH
TRBJ2-7	TRBV29-1	-	SVVAGTSYEQY
TRBJ1-4	TRBV3-1	-	ASSQVRGEKLF
TRBJ2-3	TRBV5-1	TRBD2	ASSLAGRASGTDTQY
TRBJ2-7	TRBV11-2	-	ASSLGLDYEQY
TRBJ1-2	TRBV12-3/TRBV12-4	-	ASSLKDYGYT
TRBJ2-3	TRBV4-3	TRBD2	ASSRTRTSGGASDTQY
TRBJ2-7	TRBV28	TRBD1	ASRDPGQGAREQY
TRBJ1-3	TRBV5-1	-	ASSFDSSSGNTIY
-	TRBV27	-	ASSLEVAGSHEQY
TRBJ1-6	TRBV6-2/TRBV6-3	-	ASSSHLTGFELLH
TRBJ2-2	TRBV15	TRBD1	ATSRVKGTATGELF
TRBJ1-2	TRBV21-1	-	ASRGSEGGGYT
TRBJ2-5	TRBV6-1	TRBD2	ASSITSGGRETQY
TRBJ2-3	TRBV9	-	ASSVVPITDTQY
TRBJ2-7	TRBV11-2	TRBD2	ASSPLGGAGYEQY
TRBJ2-7	TRBV28	-	ASIGWDEQY
TRBJ2-7	TRBV12-3/TRBV12-4	TRBD1	ASSPTGPPGEQY